One and the same sample provided the 8 T cell receptor beta chains below, sequenced in a study of post-analysis software for immune sequencing data (dated by TCRdb to the mid-2010s). Which antigens these TCRs recognize remains unknown. Libraries were prepared through PCR. Sequencing was carried out with an Illumina HiSeq 2500. Unique molecular identifiers were incorporated into TCR beta cDNA libraries to reduce PCR and sequencing biases. TCRdb passed the public sequencing reads through fastp at Q25 and MiXCR, retaining productive beta sequences. Rows with one shared CDR3 protein collapse into an entry with the most common genes and DNA. A total of 750,000 to 950,000 distinct CDR3 sequences appear in this sample, approximately 44% of them only once. Roughly 4.9% of the sample is taken by the ten largest. Broader findings and caveats from the paper: A few TRBV segments, including TRBV5-6, TRBV5-1 and TRBV20-1, were significantly more frequent in patients than controls.

What was sequenced was blood. These receptors came from a girl between 5 and 17 years old with multiple sclerosis.

A few counts support this clonotype. The rearrangement joins TRBV29-1 to TRBJ2-5; D is undetermined. The last part of the DNA fits TRBJ2-7 better; the J call may be wrong. The CDR3 runs 14 residues. Germline CDR1 is SQVTM and CDR2 is ANQGSEA. This CDR3 reads CSVEGNDGVHEQYF. As DNA, the CDR3 is TGCAGCGTTGAAGGCAACGACGGAGTACACGAGCAGTACTTC.

This clonotype was counted a few times. The chain combines TRBV9 with TRBJ2-3; D is unresolved. V dropped 0 bases and J dropped 3 bases, with 8 bases sitting between them. This CDR3 contains 14 residues. The germline V gene has CDR1 SGDLS and CDR2 YYNGEE. The CDR3 reads CASSVGSGTDTQYF. CDR3 coding DNA: TGTGCCAGCAGCGTAGGAAGTGGGACAGATACGCAGTATTTT. Based on the CDR3 plus reference TRBV9 and TRBJ2-3, the full variable domain is DSGVTQTPKHLITATGQRVTLRCSPRSGDLSVYWYQQSLDQGLQFLIQYYNGEERAKGNILERFSAQQFPDLHSELNLSSLELGDSALYFCASSVGSGTDTQYFGPGTRLTVL.

This chain uses TRBV24-1 with TRBJ2-1, with TRBD2 matching 9 bases. The length of the CDR3 is 16 residues. The germline V gene has CDR1 KGHDR and CDR2 SFDVKD. V lost 3 bases and J lost 6; bases outside the gene matches: 8. CDR3 loop: CATSDPIAGVINEQFF. For the CDR3, the DNA is TGTGCCACCAGTGATCCTATAGCGGGAGTTATCAATGAGCAGTTCTTC.

This chain links TRBV29-1 with TRBJ1-6; no reliable D call. V dropped 4 bases and J dropped 7 bases, with 8 bases sitting between them. Per the germline V gene, CDR1 is SQVTM and CDR2 is ANQGSEA. The CDR3 extends over 12 amino acids. The CDR3 DNA is TGCAGCGTTGGGACTCCGAATTCACCCCTCCACTTT. Translation gives CSVGTPNSPLHF.

This chain's CDR3 is CASKLWQAGEQYF. CDR3 in DNA: TGTGCCAGCAAGCTGTGGCAGGCGGGCGAGCAGTACTTC. The rearrangement links TRBV27 to TRBJ2-7, with D perhaps TRBD2 (5 bases). Germline V lookup: CDR1 MNHEY, CDR2 SMNVEV (reference sequence). The CDR3 loop spans 13 amino acids. V was trimmed by 7 bases and J by 6 bases, leaving 16 bases between them.

This clonotype showed up just a few times. This chain links TRBV7-2 with TRBJ1-5, with D possibly being TRBD1 (5 bases). This CDR3 comprises 16 residues. In germline, CDR1 is SGHTA, CDR2 FQGNSA. V lost 1 base to trimming and J lost 0 bases, with 10 bases between them. CDR3 loop: CASSLVGHNSNQPQHF. The CDR3 DNA is TGTGCCAGCAGCTTAGTTGGACACAATAGCAATCAGCCCCAGCATTTT.

This rearrangement joins TRBV9 to TRBJ2-5, with 7 bases identical to TRBD1. Germline values: CDR1 SGDLS, CDR2 YYNGEE. With V trimmed by 6 bases and J by 2 bases, 10 bases remained unmatched. The CDR3 has 15 amino acids. CDR3 amino acids: CASTLGGREQETQYF. The CDR3 DNA is TGTGCCAGCACCCTAGGGGGCAGGGAGCAAGAGACCCAGTACTTC.

V and J are TRBV4-3 and TRBJ2-5; perhaps D is TRBD1 or TRBD2 (5 bases each). Trimming removed 3 bases at V and 4 bases at J, with 12 bases between. The germline V gene encodes CDR1 LGHNA and CDR2 YSLEER. The CDR3 totals 14 residues. CDR3 nucleotides: TGCGCCAGCAGCCACGGGACCACTGGAGAGACCCAGTACTTC. It is translated as CASSHGTTGETQYF.